The present TCR beta chain was sequenced within a study of shared clonotypes between healthy human individuals. Study summary: Per-donor plates numbered three CD4 naive, three CD4 memory, two CD8 naive and one CD8 memory.

The CDR3 runs to 13 residues. V lost 5 bases to trimming and J lost 3 bases, with 11 bases between them. The germline CDR1 and CDR2 sequences are SGHVS and FNYEAQ. Clones were sequenced by immunoSEQ multiplex PCR, and TCRdb holds only the in-frame ones, with some missing. The sample has 1,400,000 or so clones, approximately 98.5% seen once. This receptor was identified in a man in his thirties or forties in good health. Input material: naive CD4+ T cells sorted from blood. Subset in this sample: CD45RA+ positively selected. The chain joins TRBV7-6 to TRBJ2-7; unclear D gene. The DNA of the CDR3 is TGTGCCAGCAGCCCAAGACCGTTCTACGAGCAGTACTTC. Its translation is CASSPRPFYEQYF.